These 27 T cell receptor beta chains were sequenced from one sample in a study of shared clonotypes between healthy human individuals. Sequencing was performed with immunoSEQ multiplex PCR; in TCRdb, only in-frame clones are kept and a portion is missing. The sample carries approximately 710,000 clones, around 90% recorded once. Sequencing input: memory CD8+ T cells from PBMCs. As to subset: CD45RO+ cells pooled with CCR7-negative TemRA cells. The receptor set was obtained from a man between 18 and 29 years old in good health. Some clones in this sample may be carry-over from other donors' samples.

The gene calls are TRBV15 and TRBJ1-2; 9 nucleotides line up with TRBD1. The length of the CDR3 is 16 residues. V was pared by 5 bases and J by 5 bases, with 12 bases of the junction left unmatched. Germline-derived CDR1 and CDR2 are LNHNV and YYDKDF (reference sequence). The DNA for the CDR3 is TGTGCCACCAGCGAAAGCTTGGGACAGGGCGGGTATGGCTACACCTTC. Amino acid sequence: CATSESLGQGGYGYTF.

This sequence joins TRBV6-1 and TRBJ2-3; no firm D call. The CDR3 spans 15 residues. Germline CDR1 is MNHNS and CDR2 is SASEGT. The V gene lost 0 bases and the J gene lost 0 bases, with 7 bases spanning the gap. CDR3 sequence reads: CASSEAQESTDTQYF. CDR3 nucleotide sequence: TGTGCCAGCAGTGAAGCGCAGGAAAGCACAGATACGCAGTATTTT.

This clone came up a few times. This chain uses TRBV27 with TRBJ1-2; 7 positions agree with TRBD1. This CDR3 is 12 amino acids long. Per the germline V gene, CDR1 is MNHEY and CDR2 is SMNVEV (reference sequence). With 6 bases clipped from V and 8 bases from J, the junction kept 6 bases outside the gene matches. The CDR3 DNA follows: TGTGCCAGCAGCCCTACAGGGGTAGGCTACACCTTC. It yields the protein CASSPTGVGYTF.

The chain's CDR3 is CASSKPGENAHEAFF. CDR3 coding DNA: TGTGCCAGCAGTAAACCGGGGGAAAACGCCCATGAAGCTTTCTTT. This sequence joins TRBV5-6 and TRBJ1-1, with D perhaps matching TRBD1 (5 bases). The V gene lost 5 bases and the J gene lost 7 bases, with 21 bases spanning the gap. The germline V gene encodes CDR1 SGHDT and CDR2 YYEEEE. CDR3 length: 15 residues.

This clone was seen just once. The chain employs TRBV13 and TRBJ1-2; 8 bases are shared with TRBD1. Germline lookup yields CDR1 PRHDT and CDR2 FYEKMQ (reference sequence). V dropped 2 bases and J dropped 5; count of bases not matched to a gene: 7. The CDR3 covers 15 residues. CDR3 protein: CASSLRARGRYGYTF. Written as DNA, the CDR3 is TGTGCCAGCAGCTTAAGGGCCAGGGGGCGTTATGGCTACACCTTC.

The chain carries TRBV28 and TRBJ2-7; D may match TRBD1 or TRBD2 (6 bases each). The CDR3 is 16 amino acids. Deletions cut 0 bases from V and 1 base from J, with 13 bases between. Germline V gene data show CDR1 as MDHEN and CDR2 as SYDVKM. This CDR3 is CASSLWRDIGSYEQYF. In nucleotides, the CDR3 is TGTGCCAGCAGTTTATGGCGGGACATCGGATCCTACGAGCAGTACTTC. Drawing the rest from reference TRBV28 and TRBJ2-7, the complete variable domain is DVKVTQSSRYLVKRTGEKVFLECVQDMDHENMFWYRQDPGLGLRLIYFSYDVKMKEKGDIPEGYSVSREKKERFSLILESASTNQTSMYLCASSLWRDIGSYEQYFGPGTRLTVT.

For the CDR3, the DNA is TGCGCCAGCAGCCTCAAACTGGGACAGGGTCATGCCTATGGCTACACCTTC. Protein sequence: CASSLKLGQGHAYGYTF. This chain joins TRBV4-3 and TRBJ1-2; 9 bases fit TRBD1. The J segment lost 4 bases and the V segment lost 4 bases, leaving 13 bases of the junction unmatched. This CDR3 is built from 17 residues. The germline CDR1 and CDR2 sequences are LGHNA and YSLEER.

The rearrangement joins TRBV11-3 to TRBJ2-2, with 8 bases fitting TRBD1. With 6 bases clipped from V and 1 base from J, the junction kept 13 bases outside the gene matches. This CDR3 contains 18 residues. Germline V lookup: CDR1 SGHNT, CDR2 YENEEA. For the CDR3, the DNA is TGTGCCAGCAGACCCCGAACCCCGGACAGGGAGAACACCGGGGAGCTGTTTTTT. Translated, it gives CASRPRTPDRENTGELFF.

This chain joins TRBV30 and TRBJ2-3; TRBD2 matches 8 bases. CDR3 length: 14 residues. The trim removed 1 base at V and 0 bases at J, leaving 0 bases unmatched. Germline lookup yields CDR1 GTSNPN and CDR2 SVGIG (reference sequence). The CDR3 DNA sequence: TGTGCCTGGAGTGCTAGCGGGAGCACAGATACGCAGTATTTT. It yields the protein CAWSASGSTDTQYF.

The rearrangement links TRBV4-3 to TRBJ2-7, with no clear D. V was shortened by 1 base and J by 4 bases, with 8 bases between the two germline ends. Germline V CDR1 and CDR2: LGHNA, YSLEER. CDR3 length: 13 amino acids. The DNA for the CDR3 is TGCGCCAGCAGCCAAGGGACCACTTACGAGCAGTACTTC. Amino acid sequence: CASSQGTTYEQYF.

The CDR3 here is CASVDGLAGGPPNEQFF. The CDR3 nucleotides are TGTGCCAGTGTCGATGGACTAGCGGGAGGTCCTCCCAATGAGCAGTTCTTC. The rearrangement links TRBV13 to TRBJ2-1; 14 bases align to TRBD2. Losses at the gene ends were 9 bases for V and 6 bases for J; bases not matched to a gene: 13. Germline V gives CDR1 PRHDT, CDR2 FYEKMQ (reference sequence). The CDR3 is 17 residues long.

This sequence joins TRBV10-3 and TRBJ2-3; 14 nucleotides align to TRBD2. The CDR3 sequence is 15 residues long. Per the germline V gene, CDR1 is ENHRY and CDR2 is SYGVKD. Losses at the gene ends were 8 bases for V and 6 bases for J; bases not matched to a gene: 7. The CDR3 reads CAISGLAGAGDTQYF. In nucleotides, the CDR3 is TGTGCCATCTCGGGACTAGCGGGAGCAGGCGATACGCAGTATTTT.

The chain joins TRBV5-1 to TRBJ1-1; a possible D gene is TRBD1 (6 bases). The germline V gene encodes CDR1 SGHRS and CDR2 YFSETQ. V lost 3 bases, J lost 5 bases, and 11 bases lay in between. The CDR3 spans 13 residues. The chain's CDR3 is CASSSQGSTEAFF. Here the CDR3 DNA reads TGCGCCAGCAGCTCTCAGGGGAGTACTGAAGCTTTCTTT.

A note on this clone: The same CDR3 arises from other DNA sequences in this sample as well. The gene calls are TRBV27 and TRBJ2-7; D ambiguous. V lost 4 bases and J lost 2, with 6 bases in between. Germline values: CDR1 MNHEY, CDR2 SMNVEV (reference sequence). The CDR3 extends over 12 amino acids. The CDR3 region has the DNA TGTGCCAGCAGTTCCCACCCCTACGAGCAGTACTTC. Its translation: CASSSHPYEQYF.

This rearrangement joins TRBV19 to TRBJ2-5, with D perhaps given as TRBD1 or TRBD2 (6 bases each). CDR1 and CDR2 (germline): LNHDA, SQIVND (reference sequence). The CDR3 consists of 14 residues. The V and J ends lost 3 bases and 7 bases respectively, with 15 bases between them. The CDR3 is CASSMRDGGGTQYF. The CDR3 DNA reads as TGTGCCAGTAGTATGAGGGACGGAGGGGGGACCCAGTACTTC.

The chain uses TRBV2 and TRBJ2-7; D gene uncertain. V dropped 6 bases and J dropped 5 bases, with 20 bases sitting between them. The CDR3 has 15 residues. Per the germline V gene, CDR1 is SNHLY and CDR2 is FYNNEI. The CDR3 reads CASRLGPFRADEQYF. CDR3 nucleotide sequence: TGTGCCAGCAGATTAGGGCCTTTTAGGGCGGACGAGCAGTACTTC.

The chain is built from TRBV4-1 and TRBJ2-7; D is unresolved. This CDR3 is 12 amino acids long. Germline assignment: CDR1 MGHRA and CDR2 YSYEKL. Trimming cost V 0 bases and J 3 bases, with 3 bases left between them. CDR3 amino acids: CASSQDRYEQYF. CDR3 DNA sequence: TGCGCCAGCAGCCAAGATCGCTACGAGCAGTACTTC.

This clone was detected once. The chain links TRBV4-1 to TRBJ2-6, with D unresolved. The CDR3 has 16 amino acids. Germline V lookup: CDR1 MGHRA, CDR2 YSYEKL. Trimming cost V 1 base and J 1 base, with 8 bases left between them. The CDR3, as DNA: TGCGCCAGCAGCCAAGTCGGCGGATCTGGGGCCAACGTCCTGACTTTC. This translates into CASSQVGGSGANVLTF.

This rearrangement joins TRBV4-1 to TRBJ2-1; 10 positions agree with TRBD2. Germline V gives CDR1 MGHRA, CDR2 YSYEKL. Trimming removed 5 bases from V and 9 bases from J; junction bases left unmatched: 13. CDR3 length: 16 residues. The CDR3 DNA reads as TGCGCCAGCAGCATCCCCGCGGCTAGCGGGAGCACTGAGCAGTTCTTC. Translated: CASSIPAASGSTEQFF.

The gene calls are TRBV28 and TRBJ2-1, with 8 nucleotides matching TRBD1. Unmatched junction bases numbered 4, after V lost 4 bases and J lost 5 bases. Per germline, CDR1 MDHEN and CDR2 SYDVKM. The CDR3 runs to 14 residues. CDR3 sequence reads: CASSSGTGHNEQFF. The DNA of the CDR3 is TGTGCCAGCAGTTCCGGGACAGGACACAATGAGCAGTTCTTC. Using reference TRBV28 and TRBJ2-1 for the parts outside the CDR3, the full variable domain is DVKVTQSSRYLVKRTGEKVFLECVQDMDHENMFWYRQDPGLGLRLIYFSYDVKMKEKGDIPEGYSVSREKKERFSLILESASTNQTSMYLCASSSGTGHNEQFFGPGTRLTVL.

The V gene is TRBV5-6, the J gene TRBJ2-5; possibly TRBD2 for D (5 bases). The germline V gene encodes CDR1 SGHDT and CDR2 YYEEEE. The V and J ends lost 6 bases and 5 bases respectively, with 11 bases between them. The length of the CDR3 is 12 residues. The CDR3 region is CASTVPGETQYF. Here the CDR3 DNA reads TGTGCCAGCACCGTCCCGGGGGAGACCCAGTACTTC.

The chain links TRBV7-8 to TRBJ2-1; D may be TRBD1 (5 bases). Germline CDR1 is SGHVS and CDR2 is FQNEAQ. The CDR3 is made up of 15 amino acids. Trimming removed 0 bases at V and 5 bases at J, with 11 bases between. The CDR3 sequence: CASSLAWGGDNEQFF. In DNA, the CDR3 is TGTGCCAGCAGCTTAGCCTGGGGCGGAGACAATGAGCAGTTCTTC.

The count of this clone is one. Other DNA sequences within the sample encode an identical CDR3. The V call is TRBV5-1, the J call TRBJ2-1; D is possibly TRBD1 (5 bases). Trimming shortened V by 1 base and J by 6 bases, and 8 bases separated the two germline ends. The V gene's germline CDR1 is SGHRS and CDR2 YFSETQ. This CDR3 has 13 residues. Written as DNA, the CDR3 is TGCGCCAGCAGCTTGTCAGGGCCCAATGAGCAGTTCTTC. Amino acid sequence: CASSLSGPNEQFF.

This clone was seen only a few times. The J gene is TRBJ2-7, the V gene TRBV27; 7 bases fit TRBD2. The CDR3 has 18 amino acids. The germline V gene has CDR1 MNHEY and CDR2 SMNVEV (reference sequence). V shed 2 bases, J shed 5 bases, and the junction held 18 bases outside the gene matches. The CDR3 DNA sequence: TGTGCCAGCAGTTTACCCTCCGGGGGAGGGGCCCCGGGCAACGAGCAGTACTTC. It translates to CASSLPSGGGAPGNEQYF.

In this sample, this clone turned up a few times. The V and J genes are TRBV7-9 and TRBJ2-7; tentatively, D is TRBD1 or TRBD2 (5 bases each). The CDR3 is made up of 14 amino acids. Trimming took 4 bases from V and 1 from J, leaving 11 bases between them. Germline lookup yields CDR1 SEHNR and CDR2 FQNEAQ (reference sequence). The CDR3 spells CASSSGTESYEQYF. The DNA for the CDR3 is TGTGCCAGCAGCTCCGGGACGGAATCCTACGAGCAGTACTTC. Combining the CDR3 with reference TRBV7-9 and TRBJ2-7 gives the whole variable domain DTGVSQNPRHKITKRGQNVTFRCDPISEHNRLYWYRQTLGQGPEFLTYFQNEAQLEKSRLLSDRFSAERPKGSFSTLEIQRTEQGDSAMYLCASSSGTESYEQYFGPGTRLTVT.

The gene calls are TRBV30 and TRBJ2-7; possibly TRBD1 or TRBD2 for D (6 bases each). This CDR3 has 11 amino acids. Germline assignment: CDR1 GTSNPN and CDR2 SVGIG (reference sequence). The DNA of the CDR3 is TGTTGTGGGGGCGCGGGGTACGAGCAGTACTTC. This encodes CCGGAGYEQYF.

V usage is TRBV7-9 and J usage is TRBJ2-1; either TRBD1 or TRBD2 may fit D (5 bases each). The CDR3 sequence is 16 residues long. V was clipped by 5 bases and J by 8 bases, with 22 bases between them. Per the germline V gene, CDR1 is SEHNR and CDR2 is FQNEAQ (reference sequence). The CDR3 loop reads CASSRSLAGWKDEQFF. DNA of the CDR3: TGTGCCAGCAGCCGCTCTCTAGCAGGGTGGAAGGATGAGCAGTTCTTC.